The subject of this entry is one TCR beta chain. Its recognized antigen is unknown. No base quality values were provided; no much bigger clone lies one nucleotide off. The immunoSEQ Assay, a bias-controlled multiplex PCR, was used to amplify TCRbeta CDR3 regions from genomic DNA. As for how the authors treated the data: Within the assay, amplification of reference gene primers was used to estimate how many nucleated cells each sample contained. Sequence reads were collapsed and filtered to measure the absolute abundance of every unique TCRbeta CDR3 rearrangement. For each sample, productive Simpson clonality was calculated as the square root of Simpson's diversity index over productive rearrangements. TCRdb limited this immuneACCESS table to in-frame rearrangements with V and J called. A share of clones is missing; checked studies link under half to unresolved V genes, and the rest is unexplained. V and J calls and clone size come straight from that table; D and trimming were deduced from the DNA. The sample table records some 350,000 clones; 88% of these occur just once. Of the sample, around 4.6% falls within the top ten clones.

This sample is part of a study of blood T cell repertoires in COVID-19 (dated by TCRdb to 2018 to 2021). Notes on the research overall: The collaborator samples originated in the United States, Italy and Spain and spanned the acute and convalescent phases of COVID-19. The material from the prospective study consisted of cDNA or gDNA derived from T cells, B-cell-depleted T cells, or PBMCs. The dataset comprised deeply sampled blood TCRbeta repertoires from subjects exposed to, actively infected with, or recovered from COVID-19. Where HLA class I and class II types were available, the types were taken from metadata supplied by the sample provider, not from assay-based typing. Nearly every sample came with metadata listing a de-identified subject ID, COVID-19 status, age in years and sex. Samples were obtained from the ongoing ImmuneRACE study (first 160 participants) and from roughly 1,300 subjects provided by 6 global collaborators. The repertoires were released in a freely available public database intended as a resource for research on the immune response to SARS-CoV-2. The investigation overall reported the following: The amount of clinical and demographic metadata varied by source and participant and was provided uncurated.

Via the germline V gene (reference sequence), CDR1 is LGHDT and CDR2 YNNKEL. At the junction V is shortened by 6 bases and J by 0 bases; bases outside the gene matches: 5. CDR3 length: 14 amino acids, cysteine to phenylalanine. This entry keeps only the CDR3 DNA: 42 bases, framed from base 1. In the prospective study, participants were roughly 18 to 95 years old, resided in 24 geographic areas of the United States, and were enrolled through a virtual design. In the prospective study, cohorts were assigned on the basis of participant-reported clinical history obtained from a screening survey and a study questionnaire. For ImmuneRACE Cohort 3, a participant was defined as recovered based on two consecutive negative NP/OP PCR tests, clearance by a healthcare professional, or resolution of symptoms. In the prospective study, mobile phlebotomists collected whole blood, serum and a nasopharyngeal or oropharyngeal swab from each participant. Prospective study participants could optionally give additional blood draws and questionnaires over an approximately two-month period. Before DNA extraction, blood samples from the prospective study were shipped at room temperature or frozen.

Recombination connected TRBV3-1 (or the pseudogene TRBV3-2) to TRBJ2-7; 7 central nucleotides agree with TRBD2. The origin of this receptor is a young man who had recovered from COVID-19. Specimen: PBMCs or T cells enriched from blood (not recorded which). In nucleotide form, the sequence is TGTGCCAGCAGTTCGGCTAGCGGCTCCTACGAGCAGTACTTC. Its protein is CASSSASGSYEQYF.